Following are 2 T cell receptor beta chains from one sample sequenced in a study of T-cell memory formation after mild COVID-19. TCRdb re-derived calls from the 5' RACE reads in MiXCR, one entry per CDR3 protein. The top ten hold 40% of the sample, which has some 97,000 distinct CDR3 sequences, over 8.5% seen once. The sequenced sample was PBMCs or a T cell subset sorted from them (not recorded which). Every receptor here comes from a man aged 18 to 29 who had mild COVID-19 (a few samples of this study predate the infection). Cell type and time point are not known.

This clonotype has a handful of counts. The V call is TRBV12-3 or TRBV12-4, the J call TRBJ2-3; 7 bases agree with TRBD2. This CDR3 is 14 amino acids long. J was trimmed by 4 bases and V by 6 bases; bases with no gene match: 7. As DNA, the CDR3 is TGTGCCAGCAGGGGACCCGGACTAGCAGATACGCAGTATTTT. Its protein product is CASRGPGLADTQYF.

This clonotype was found a few times. The chain links TRBV27 to TRBJ1-6; D remains ambiguous. This CDR3 is built from 13 residues. The germline gives CDR1 MNHEY, CDR2 SMNVEV (reference sequence). V dropped 5 bases and J dropped 5 bases, with 7 bases sitting between them. The chain's CDR3 is CASSPLDNSPLHF. Here the CDR3 DNA reads TGTGCCAGCAGTCCACTTGATAATTCACCCCTCCACTTT.